This TCR beta chain was identified during a study of cytomegalovirus exposure and HLA in healthy donors. Overall study results and limits: What a later analysis showed was that several of the most significant clusters appeared linked to common viral pathogens. The study designated roughly 160 TCR beta chains cytomegalovirus-associated.

13 Jbeta primers and 60 Vbeta primers were used for the PCR. Generated by immunoSEQ multiplex PCR, the TCRdb table keeps only in-frame clones and is missing some. Among 150,000 to 250,000 clones listed, 75% to 85% were seen once. Trimming took 6 bases from V and 0 from J, leaving 10 bases between them. Per germline, CDR1 SNHLY and CDR2 FYNNEI. CDR3 length: 14 amino acids. Despite likely unrecorded immune exposures, the donors were nominally healthy at the time of sampling. Worth noting for this clone: Its antigen remains unknown.

This rearrangement joins TRBV2 to TRBJ2-3, with a possible D match to TRBD1 (6 bases). The sample consisted of PBMCs. The TCR was taken from a girl aged 5-17 years in good health and CMV-seropositive. As DNA, the CDR3 is TGTGCCAGCAGGGACGACAGGAGCACAGATACGCAGTATTTT. Translating it yields CASRDDRSTDTQYF.